These T cell receptor beta chains were read from a single sample in a study of cytomegalovirus exposure and HLA in healthy donors. The repertoire was sequenced with immunoSEQ multiplex PCR; TCRdb's copy has only in-frame clones and lacks some. The profile shows approximately 260,000 clones, 75% to 90% of them singletons. What was sequenced was PBMCs. All receptors come from a woman aged 25 to 39 in good health and CMV-seropositive. CDR3s include the opening cysteine and the closing phenylalanine or tryptophan. A D gene is named only where the DNA matches it firmly. Clone size, where shown, is once, few, many, or a class for clones that have expanded.

j_call | clone_size | d_call | v_call | cdr3_nt | cdr3_aa
TRBJ1-5 | . | . | TRBV6-6 | TGTGCCAGCAGCTCATTAAACAGGGCAAGTCAGCCCCAGCATTTT | CASSSLNRASQPQHF
TRBJ1-5 | few | TRBD1 | TRBV2 | TGTGCCAGCAGTGGAGACAGGGGAAACGGTCAGCCCCAGCATTTT | CASSGDRGNGQPQHF
TRBJ2-7 | few | . | TRBV5-4 | TGTGCCAGCAGCTTGAAGAGACTAGTCGGGGGTTACGAGCAGTACTTC | CASSLKRLVGGYEQYF
TRBJ2-1 | . | . | TRBV29-1 | TGCAGCGTTGGTCTGTGGGGGGGCGCTAATTTGGAGCAGTTCTTC | CSVGLWGGANLEQFF
TRBJ2-7 | . | TRBD1 | TRBV9 | TGTGCCAGCAGCCGGACAGGGGAGACGTACGAGCAGTACTTC | CASSRTGETYEQYF
TRBJ2-2 | . | TRBD2 | TRBV7-3 | TGTGCCAGCAGCTTAACCGGCGGGGGCACCGGGGAGCTGTTTTTT | CASSLTGGGTGELFF
TRBJ1-5 | many | . | TRBV19 | TGTGCCAGTAGTAACCGGGACATAACCCAGCCCCAGCATTTT | CASSNRDITQPQHF
TRBJ1-1 | . | . | TRBV5-4 | TGTGCCAGCAGCTCCCCCGGGAGCACTGAAGCTTTCTTT | CASSSPGSTEAFF
TRBJ2-1 | . | TRBD2 | TRBV27 | TGTGCCAGCAGTTTGGGACTAGCGGGAGACAATGAGCAGTTCTTC | CASSLGLAGDNEQFF
TRBJ2-5 | . | . | TRBV2 | TGTGCCAGCACCGGGGTGGGCAGGGGAGAGGAGACCCAGTACTTC | CASTGVGRGEETQYF
TRBJ2-5 | . | TRBD1 | TRBV14 | TGTGCCAGCAGCCAAGATAGGGGACAGCATTCCGAGGGGCAAGAGACCCAGTACTTC | CASSQDRGQHSEGQETQYF
TRBJ1-5 | . | . | TRBV4-1 | TGCGCCAGCAGCCAAGGCCCAGGGGTCCAGCCCCAGCATTTT | CASSQGPGVQPQHF
TRBJ1-2 | . | . | TRBV7-8 | TGTGCCAGCAGCTTAACGGAGGGCGGGAATGGCTACACCTTC | CASSLTEGGNGYTF
TRBJ2-3 | once | TRBD2 | TRBV5-1 | TGCGCCAGCAGCCACATTACTAGCGATCCTAGCACAGATACGCAGTATTTT | CASSHITSDPSTDTQYF
TRBJ2-2 | . | . | TRBV27 | TGTGCCAGCAGTTTTCAGCGGACGAACACCGGGGAGCTGTTTTTT | CASSFQRTNTGELFF
TRBJ2-7 | . | TRBD1 | TRBV7-3 | TGTGCCAGCAGTCCGGGACAGGGAGATGGAGAGCAGTACTTC | CASSPGQGDGEQYF
TRBJ1-1 | . | . | TRBV5-1 | TGCGCCAGCAGCTTGGGAGATTTTACCCCTGAAGCTTTCTTT | CASSLGDFTPEAFF
TRBJ2-5 | . | . | TRBV6-5 | TGTGCCAGCAGATCAACGAGGGAGACCCAGTACTTC | CASRSTRETQYF
TRBJ2-1 | . | . | TRBV7-9 | TGTGCCAGCAGCGGCCCCGGGACACTTACAAATGAGCAGTTCTTC | CASSGPGTLTNEQFF
TRBJ2-1 | once | . | TRBV12-5 | TGTGCTAGTGGATCTACATCGCGGAGGCCCTCGGGTGAGCAGTTCTTC | CASGSTSRRPSGEQFF
TRBJ2-7 | . | TRBD1 | TRBV2 | TGTGCCAGCATTCTACAGGGGGGAGTTAGCGAGCAGTACTTC | CASILQGGVSEQYF
TRBJ1-1 | . | TRBD1 | TRBV6-5 | TGTGCCAGCAGTTACCTCAACGGACAGGAAAAAGCTTTCTTT | CASSYLNGQEKAFF
TRBJ1-3 | . | . | TRBV29-1 | TGCAGCGTTTACTCTGGAAACACCATATATTTT | CSVYSGNTIYF
TRBJ2-2 | few | TRBD1 | TRBV4-1 | TGCGCCAGCAGCCAAAGGACAGGGTCGAACACCGGGGAGCTGTTTTTT | CASSQRTGSNTGELFF
TRBJ2-7 | . | TRBD2 | TRBV19 | TGTGCCAGGCCGGGACTAGGAACCTACGAGCAGTACTTC | CARPGLGTYEQYF
TRBJ2-3 | . | TRBD2 | TRBV5-1 | TGCGCCAGCACGACTAGCGGTTACACAGATACGCAGTATTTT | CASTTSGYTDTQYF
TRBJ2-1 | . | . | TRBV28 | TGTGCCAGCAGTTTAAGTCCGGCCGCGGGACCTTTCTCCAATGAGCAGTTCTTC | CASSLSPAAGPFSNEQFF
TRBJ2-2 | . | . | TRBV10-1 | TGCGCCAGCAGTGTTGGAGCGAACACCGGGGAGCTGTTTTTT | CASSVGANTGELFF
TRBJ2-7 | once | TRBD2 | TRBV4-1 | TGCGCCAGCAGCCAACATAGCGGGATGAGGGAATACGAGCAGTACTTC | CASSQHSGMREYEQYF
TRBJ2-7 | . | TRBD1 | TRBV28 | TGTGCCAGCAGTCCCCTCACAGGGGCTCGATCCTACGAGCAGTACTTC | CASSPLTGARSYEQYF
TRBJ2-5 | . | TRBD2 | TRBV19 | TGTGCCAGTAGCCTGGGGCCTCTAGCGGGAAGGCAGACCCAGTACTTC | CASSLGPLAGRQTQYF
TRBJ1-2 | . | . | TRBV28 | TGTGCCAGCAGTTTGGGGGGGCGGAGTCTGGGCTATGGCTACACCTTC | CASSLGGRSLGYGYTF
TRBJ2-3 | . | TRBD1 | TRBV5-6 | TGTGCCAGCAGCTCCGGGACAGGGGGCGCAGATACGCAGTATTTT | CASSSGTGGADTQYF
TRBJ2-1 | . | TRBD2 | TRBV27 | TGTGCCAGCAGTGCCGGGACTAGCAGGAGGGATGAGCAGTTCTTC | CASSAGTSRRDEQFF
TRBJ2-5 | . | . | TRBV29-1 | TGCAGCGTTGGAGGGGAGACCCAGTACTTC | CSVGGETQYF
TRBJ2-7 | . | . | TRBV6-1 | TGTGCCAGCAGTACCCGGGACAGCGGGTCGCTCGAGCAGTACTTC | CASSTRDSGSLEQYF
TRBJ1-4 | . | TRBD1 | TRBV29-1 | TGCAGCGTTGGGGCAGGGGGCGGTAATGAAAAACTGTTTTTT | CSVGAGGGNEKLFF
TRBJ1-2 | . | TRBD1 | TRBV6-6 | TGTGCCAGCAGTTACCTTGGACAGGGGGCGCGAGGCTACACCTTC | CASSYLGQGARGYTF
TRBJ1-5 | . | . | TRBV15 | TGTGCCACCAGCAGAGAAACAGGGACGGCTCAGCCCCAGCATTTT | CATSRETGTAQPQHF
TRBJ2-1 | . | TRBD1 | TRBV27 | TGTGCCAGCAGTTCCTTAGGACAGGGATATGAGCAGTTCTTC | CASSSLGQGYEQFF
TRBJ2-2 | once | . | TRBV10-3 | TGTGCCATCAGTGAGTCGAGTAACACCGGGGAGCTGTTTTTT | CAISESSNTGELFF
TRBJ2-2 | few | . | TRBV7-7 | TGTGCTAGCAGCTTAACGCGAACCGGGGAGCTGTTTTTT | CASSLTRTGELFF
TRBJ2-5 | . | . | TRBV5-4 | TGTGCCAGCAGCTTTCGTTCTGGGAGCGGCTCGGAGACCCAGTACTTC | CASSFRSGSGSETQYF